Listed below are T cell receptor beta chains from one sample, sequenced in a study of cytomegalovirus exposure and HLA in healthy donors. Here immunoSEQ multiplex PCR was the method, and the copy in TCRdb shows in-frame clones only, minus some. The sample has approximately 190,000 clones, around 85% seen once. Specimen: PBMCs. These receptors came from a man between 45 and 60 years old in good health and CMV-seronegative. Both conserved end residues are part of each CDR3. The D gene is left open where the match is weak. Some rows have no size entry. The others give once, few or many, or a class for an expanded clone.

>TRBD1|-|TRBJ1-4|TRBV6-5
CASSYFGTGDEKLFF
TGTGCCAGCAGTTACTTCGGGACAGGGGATGAAAAACTGTTTTTT
>TRBD1|-|TRBJ1-6|TRBV5-4
CASSFRTGLSNSPLHF
TGTGCCAGCAGCTTCCGGACAGGGTTAAGTAATTCACCCCTCCACTTT
>-|-|TRBJ1-3|TRBV11-2
CASSSRGGSGNTIYF
TGTGCCAGCAGTTCCCGGGGGGGATCTGGAAACACCATATATTTT
>TRBD1|-|TRBJ1-2|TRBV18
CASSRDATGEDGYTF
TGTGCCAGCTCACGGGACGCAACAGGGGAGGATGGCTACACCTTC
>TRBD1|-|TRBJ2-5|TRBV29-1
CSVGGGTGRETQYF
TGCAGCGTTGGTGGTGGGACAGGCCGAGAGACCCAGTACTTC
>TRBD1|-|TRBJ1-6|TRBV18
CASSPDRGLSYNSPLHF
TGTGCCAGCTCACCGGACAGGGGGCTCTCCTATAATTCACCCCTCCACTTT
>-|few|TRBJ1-5|TRBV7-6
CASSFRVGQPQHF
TGTGCCAGCAGCTTCAGGGTTGGACAGCCCCAGCATTTT
>-|-|TRBJ2-3|TRBV7-2
CASSPTGDTQYF
TGTGCCAGCAGTCCTACGGGAGATACGCAGTATTTT
>-|-|TRBJ1-5|TRBV9
CASSAQGNRNQPQHF
TGTGCCAGCAGCGCCCAGGGAAATCGCAATCAGCCCCAGCATTTT
>TRBD1|few|TRBJ1-2|TRBV29-1
CSVPRTGPTNYGYTF
TGCAGCGTTCCTAGGACAGGGCCTACTAACTATGGCTACACCTTC
>TRBD1|-|TRBJ1-4|TRBV4-2
CASSQDWDSLGEKLFF
TGTGCCAGCAGCCAAGATTGGGACAGCCTGGGGGAAAAACTGTTTTTT
>TRBD2|once|TRBJ2-2|TRBV19
CASSMNGLAVFTGELFF
TGTGCCAGTAGTATGAACGGACTAGCGGTCTTCACCGGGGAGCTGTTTTTT
>-|-|TRBJ2-1|TRBV9
CASSVIATGYQNEQFF
TGTGCCAGCAGCGTAATCGCGACAGGTTATCAGAATGAGCAGTTCTTC
>-|-|TRBJ2-1|TRBV14
CASSQGHREQFF
TGTGCCAGCAGCCAGGGACACCGCGAGCAGTTCTTC
>TRBD2|-|TRBJ2-6|TRBV7-9
CASSSRGGSGANVLTF
TGTGCCAGCAGCTCGCGCGGGGGGTCTGGGGCCAACGTCCTGACTTTC
>-|-|TRBJ1-5|TRBV19
CASSPRANQPQHF
TGTGCCAGTAGTCCCCGAGCAAATCAGCCCCAGCATTTT
>-|-|TRBJ1-2|TRBV4-2
CASSQDVEGLVFGYTF
TGTGCCAGCAGCCAAGATGTGGAGGGCTTGGTTTTTGGCTACACCTTC
>-|-|TRBJ1-6|TRBV7-9
CSSSLDADSPLHF
TGTTCCAGCAGCTTAGATGCAGATTCACCCCTCCACTTT
>TRBD1|-|TRBJ1-1|TRBV9
CASSAEWTGANTEAFF
TGTGCCAGCAGCGCCGAGTGGACAGGTGCCAACACTGAAGCTTTCTTT
>-|-|TRBJ1-5|TRBV25-1
CASSESRGKGNQPQHF
TGTGCCAGCAGTGAAAGTAGGGGGAAGGGCAATCAGCCCCAGCATTTT
>-|-|TRBJ1-1|TRBV18
CASSQQPGADTEAFF
TGTGCCAGCTCACAACAACCAGGGGCTGACACTGAAGCTTTCTTT
>-|-|TRBJ2-5|TRBV7-2
CASSLDGRGAKETQYF
TGTGCCAGCAGCTTAGACGGCCGGGGGGCCAAAGAGACCCAGTACTTC
>-|once|TRBJ2-7|TRBV5-1
CASTEGGYEQYF
TGCGCCAGCACCGAGGGTGGCTACGAGCAGTACTTC
>-|-|TRBJ2-1|TRBV7-2
CASSFYRDNEQFF
TGTGCCAGCAGCTTTTACAGGGACAATGAGCAGTTCTTC
>TRBD1|-|TRBJ1-6|TRBV5-6
CASSLGQGNSPLHF
TGTGCCAGCAGCCTTGGACAGGGGAATTCACCCCTCCACTTT
>-|-|TRBJ2-3|TRBV9
CASSPSGSEDTQYF
TGTGCCAGCAGCCCGAGCGGGTCAGAAGATACGCAGTATTTT
>TRBD2|-|TRBJ2-3|TRBV9
CASGGRGGALDTQYF
TGTGCCAGCGGGGGGCGCGGGGGGGCTCTAGATACGCAGTATTTT
>TRBD1|once|TRBJ2-2|TRBV5-4
CASSPRDRLNTGELFF
TGTGCCAGCAGCCCGAGGGACAGACTGAACACCGGGGAGCTGTTTTTT
>-|few|TRBJ1-2|TRBV9
CASSVNTGFDGYTF
TGTGCCAGCAGCGTTAACACAGGGTTCGATGGCTACACCTTC
>TRBD2|-|TRBJ2-3|TRBV10-1
CASSGTSGVTDTQYF
TGCGCCAGCAGTGGTACCAGCGGGGTCACAGATACGCAGTATTTT
>-|-|TRBJ2-7|TRBV30
CAWSARDYEQYF
TGTGCCTGGAGTGCCAGGGACTACGAGCAGTACTTC
>-|-|TRBJ1-1|TRBV18
CASSDRNTEAFF
TGTGCCAGCTCAGATAGGAACACTGAAGCTTTCTTT
>TRBD1|-|TRBJ1-2|TRBV27
CASSQGQGHGCTF
TGTGCCAGCAGTCAAGGACAGGGTCATGGCTGCACCTTC
>-|few|TRBJ1-1|TRBV4-3
CASSQPRGRNTEAFF
TGCGCCAGCAGCCAACCACGAGGGAGGAACACTGAAGCTTTCTTT
>-|-|TRBJ1-3|TRBV7-2
CASSLGSGKGERGNTIYF
TGTGCCAGCAGCTTAGGTTCTGGGAAGGGGGAGAGGGGAAACACCATATATTTT
>TRBD1|-|TRBJ2-7|TRBV18
CASSPPQGYSYEQYF
TGTGCCAGCTCACCCCCACAGGGGTACTCCTACGAGCAGTACTTC
>TRBD1|-|TRBJ1-6|TRBV5-6
CASSTPLRAGGYSPLHF
TGTGCCAGCAGCACTCCCCTTCGGGCAGGGGGATATTCACCCCTCCACTTT
>TRBD2|-|TRBJ2-1|TRBV27
CASSFAGGSEQFF
TGTGCCAGCAGTTTTGCGGGGGGGTCTGAGCAGTTCTTC
>-|-|TRBJ2-3|TRBV25-1
CASSWDFRQDTQYF
TGTGCCAGCAGCTGGGACTTCAGGCAAGATACGCAGTATTTT
>-|-|TRBJ1-1|TRBV13
CASSQGLNTEAFF
TGTGCCAGCAGCCAGGGGTTGAACACTGAAGCTTTCTTT
>-|few|TRBJ1-3|TRBV4-3
CASSQELAGRKLRGDTIYF
TGCGCCAGCAGCCAAGAACTGGCAGGGAGGAAGTTGCGAGGGGACACCATATATTTT
>TRBD2|-|TRBJ2-1|TRBV4-2
CASSQDMGLASNNEQFF
TGTGCCAGCAGCCAAGATATGGGACTAGCGTCAAACAATGAGCAGTTCTTC
>TRBD1|few|TRBJ1-3|TRBV19
CASSTGTAGNTIYF
TGTGCCAGTAGTACCGGGACAGCTGGAAACACCATATATTTT
>TRBD2|few|TRBJ2-1|TRBV11-2
CASSKVGGKDNEQFF
TGTGCCAGCAGCAAGGTGGGGGGGAAGGACAATGAGCAGTTCTTC
>TRBD2|once|TRBJ2-7|TRBV27
CASSSAGGHSEQYF
TGTGCCAGCAGTTCCGCGGGGGGGCATAGCGAGCAGTACTTC
>-|-|TRBJ1-5|TRBV9
CASSVEGGNQPQHF
TGTGCCAGCAGCGTAGAAGGGGGAAATCAGCCCCAGCATTTT
>-|-|TRBJ1-5|TRBV5-1
CASSLAGDPNQPQHF
TGCGCCAGCAGCTTGGCCGGTGATCCCAATCAGCCCCAGCATTTT
>TRBD1|-|TRBJ1-4|TRBV29-1
CSGTGTGSKKLFF
TGCAGCGGTACCGGGACAGGTAGCAAAAAACTGTTTTTT
>TRBD1|-|TRBJ1-5|TRBV19
CASLGGDRGDQPQHF
TGTGCCAGTCTTGGTGGGGACAGGGGCGATCAGCCCCAGCATTTT
>TRBD2|-|TRBJ2-5|TRBV4-3
CASSRASGGTGTQYF
TGCGCCAGCAGCCGAGCTAGCGGGGGAACGGGGACCCAGTACTTC
>TRBD1|-|TRBJ1-2|TRBV19
CASSRRDREAGYTF
TGTGCCAGTAGCCGACGGGACAGGGAAGCTGGCTACACCTTC
>-|-|TRBJ1-4|TRBV4-1
CASSQELRINEKLFF
TGCGCCAGCAGCCAAGAATTGCGGATTAATGAAAAACTGTTTTTT
>-|once|TRBJ2-7|TRBV27
CASSLAAVGSYEQYF
TGTGCCAGCAGTTTAGCAGCGGTGGGGTCCTACGAGCAGTACTTC
>-|-|TRBJ1-2|TRBV5-5
CASSSRDTDYGYTF
TGTGCCAGCAGCAGCCGGGACACGGACTATGGCTACACCTTC
>-|-|TRBJ1-1|TRBV30
CAWRSTAEAFF
TGTGCCTGGAGGTCGACAGCCGAAGCTTTCTTT
>-|-|TRBJ1-2|TRBV25-1
CASSEGGRAIGGYTF
TGTGCCAGCAGTGAAGGTGGGAGGGCAATAGGTGGCTACACCTTC
>-|-|TRBJ1-1|TRBV19
CASSIDRGTEAFF
TGTGCCAGTAGTATAGATCGCGGTACTGAAGCTTTCTTT